Sequencing of this T cell receptor beta chain was carried out in a study of a mutant IDH1 vaccine in newly diagnosed glioma. Study as a whole: Once 4-6 weeks had passed after radiotherapy alone, vaccination started, or it started with temozolomide cycles. Receipt of radiotherapy, temozolomide, or both preceded the study, and most received both.

Of note for this clone: Its specificity is not known.

The germline V gene encodes CDR1 SGHTA and CDR2 FQGNSA. Trimming cost V 5 bases and J 5 bases; bases outside gene matches: 5. The CDR3 is 13 residues long. Time point meaning: week 35, safety follow-up. In every dose of vaccine, 300 ug of mutant IDH1 20-mer peptide was given alongside topical imiquimod. There were eight vaccinations for patients, given in weeks 1, 3, 5, 7, 11, 15, 19 and 23. TCRdb keeps only in-frame clones here, not all; method: immunoSEQ multiplex PCR. The profile shows around 60,000 clones, 75% to 85% of them singletons. The TCR sequence derives from a man aged 35-49 years with glioma. Material: PBMCs, obtained from a glioma patient whose treatment included an IDH1 peptide vaccine. The chain employs TRBV7-2 and TRBJ1-2, with 7 bases that match TRBD1. CDR3 in DNA: TGTGCCAGCAGCAACCGGGACAGTTATGGCTACACCTTC. Translating it yields CASSNRDSYGYTF. Looking up the rest from reference TRBV7-2 and TRBJ1-2 gives the full variable domain: GAGVSQSPSNKVTEKGKDVELRCDPISGHTALYWYRQSLGQGLEFLIYFQGNSAPDKSGLPSDRFSAERTGGSVSTLTIQRTQQEDSAVYLCASSNRDSYGYTFGSGTRLTVV.